The clone carrying this TCR beta chain was observed many times. Its antigen is undetermined. TCRdb passed the 5' RACE reads through MiXCR, listing each CDR3 protein once. The sample shows under 120,000 distinct CDR3 sequences, less than 25% of them seen only once. The data belong to a study of CD8 T cells in ankylosing spondylitis. Study conclusions and caveats: Earlier literature documents some of the motif variants in reactive arthritis synovial fluid and blood. About 8 highly homologous variants made up a TCR beta motif that seemed to typify ankylosing spondylitis blood.

With 2 bases removed from V and 5 bases from J, the gap between germline ends came to 15 bases. The CDR3 runs to 15 residues. Germline V gene lookup returns CDR1 LNHNV and CDR2 YYDKDF (reference sequence). The chain joins TRBV15 to TRBJ1-1, with unresolved D. Sequenced input: synovial fluid, either unsorted or a sorted T cell fraction (not recorded which). The clonotype was recovered from a male donor with ankylosing spondylitis. The CDR3 nucleotides are TGTGCCACCAGCAGACCCCCGATAGGTAGGACTGAAGCTTTCTTT. It specifies CATSRPPIGRTEAFF.